Below, 32 T cell receptor beta chains from the same sample are listed, as sequenced in a study of T cell responses to AZD1222 COVID-19 vaccine. Profiling relied on immunoSEQ multiplex PCR, and the TCRdb table lists in-frame clones only, not all of them. The table lists 150,000 to 200,000 clones, about 87% of them singletons, with 2.5% to 3% in the top ten. Sequenced here: peripheral blood, sampled on day 0 of MenACWY control vaccination. All receptors derive from an adult in good health.

This rearrangement joins TRBV21-1 to TRBJ1-2; the table assigns TRBD1, which was not confirmed against the DNA. TRBV21-1 has pseudogene status. The CDR3 is 14 residues long. CDR3 coding DNA: TGTGCCAGCAGCAACGGGACAGGGGGATGCGGCTACACCTTC. This translates into CASSNGTGGCGYTF.

V usage is TRBV7-2 and J usage is TRBJ1-2; D ambiguous. Trimming pared 1 base from V and 0 bases from J, leaving 6 bases between. In germline, CDR1 is SGHTA, CDR2 FQGNSA. The CDR3 is 14 residues long. The CDR3: CASSLGTANYGYTF. The CDR3 coding sequence is TGTGCCAGCAGCTTAGGAACAGCTAACTATGGCTACACCTTC.

This clone has just a few counts. This sequence joins TRBV12-5 and TRBJ1-2, with D perhaps matching TRBD1 (6 bases). This CDR3 has 14 amino acids. Germline CDR1 is LGHNT and CDR2 is FRNRAP. V lost 7 bases to trimming and J lost 4 bases, with 16 bases between them. The CDR3, as DNA: TGTGCTAGTGCTCCCCCAGGGGCAAGCTATGGCTACACCTTC. This codes for CASAPPGASYGYTF.

The sample holds one count of this clone. This chain joins TRBV12-1 and TRBJ2-2. TRBV12-1 is an annotated pseudogene. CDR3 length: 16 residues. The CDR3 region has the DNA TGTGCCAGCAGCTCGCCCGTCGTTTGGAACACCGGGGAGCTGTTTTTT. This codes for CASSSPVVWNTGELFF.

This clone was seen a single time. The chain employs TRBV28 and TRBJ1-6; 9 bases match TRBD1. CDR1 MDHEN and CDR2 SYDVKM come from the germline V gene. The CDR3 has 17 amino acids. After removal of 0 bases from V and 8 bases from J, the junction contained 8 bases not matched to a gene. CDR3: CASSLWQGQGRDSPLHF. The CDR3 DNA reads as TGTGCCAGCAGTTTATGGCAAGGACAGGGGAGAGATTCACCCCTCCACTTT.

The chain couples TRBV11-2 to TRBJ1-1; no firm D call. The V gene lost 2 bases and the J gene lost 3 bases, with 4 bases spanning the gap. Germline V lookup: CDR1 SGHAT, CDR2 FQNNGV. The CDR3 has 12 residues. CDR3 in DNA: TGTGCCAGCAGCTTACAGGACACTGAAGCTTTCTTT. Amino acid sequence: CASSLQDTEAFF.

This clone was recorded only once. This chain joins TRBV21-1 and TRBJ1-1; the D call TRBD1 from the table was never checked on the DNA. TRBV21-1 is a documented pseudogene. This CDR3 has 14 amino acids. The CDR3 loop is CASSLRVGTTEAFF. CDR3 nucleotides: TGTGCCAGCAGCCTCAGGGTGGGTACAACTGAAGCTTTCTTT.

The chain employs TRBV11-2 and TRBJ2-2; D uncertain. The V end lost 2 bases, the J end lost 6 bases, and 16 bases lay between the germline ends. Germline-derived CDR1 and CDR2 are SGHAT and FQNNGV. The CDR3 loop spans 16 amino acids. CDR3 region: CASSLPLVFRAGELFF. The CDR3 DNA sequence: TGTGCCAGCAGCTTACCTCTTGTCTTTAGGGCCGGGGAGCTGTTTTTT.

Concerning this clone itself: At one end the junction does not follow the germline gene, possibly because of a read error. The chain combines TRBV7-7 with TRBJ2-1, with 7 nucleotides matching TRBD2. The CDR3 is 15 amino acids. Germline V CDR1 and CDR2: SSHAT, FNYEAQ (reference sequence). CDR3 bases: TGTGCTAGCAGCAAAGACGGGGTCCGGGGGGATGAGCAGTTCTTC. It codes for CASSKDGVRGDEQFF.

This clone was seen once. The V and J genes are TRBV29-1 and TRBJ1-1; D might be TRBD1 (5 bases). Trimming removed 4 bases at V and 0 bases at J, with 9 bases between. Per germline, CDR1 SQVTM and CDR2 ANQGSEA. The CDR3 is 13 residues long. The CDR3: CSVVLGVNTEAFF. In DNA, the CDR3 is TGCAGCGTTGTACTAGGGGTGAACACTGAAGCTTTCTTT.

The rearrangement links TRBV6-6 to TRBJ2-6; D not resolved. CDR3 length: 14 amino acids. Germline-derived CDR1 and CDR2 are MNHNY and SVGAGI (reference sequence). Trimming took 6 bases from V and 3 from J, leaving 9 bases between them. CDR3 nucleotides: TGTGCCAGCAGCCCTACTTTTGGGGCCAACGTCCTGACTTTC. Its translation: CASSPTFGANVLTF.

This clone occurred once. The genes are TRBV5-8 and TRBJ2-2, with TRBD1 as a possible D gene (6 bases). The V gene lost 4 bases and the J gene lost 3 bases, with 10 bases spanning the gap. This CDR3 contains 14 residues. CDR1 is SGHTS and CDR2 is YDEGEE in the germline V gene. Here the CDR3 DNA reads TGTGCCAGCAGCAGGGACACCTACACCGGGGAGCTGTTTTTT. Translation gives CASSRDTYTGELFF.

The CDR3 loop is CATSRDTPGLAPETQYF. The CDR3 DNA is TGTGCCACCAGCAGAGATACCCCCGGACTAGCGCCAGAGACCCAGTACTTC. The genes are TRBV15 and TRBJ2-5; 9 bases agree with TRBD2. With V trimmed by 0 bases and J by 4 bases, 9 bases remained unmatched. This CDR3 is built from 17 residues. Germline V lookup: CDR1 LNHNV, CDR2 YYDKDF (reference sequence).

The rearrangement links TRBV7-9 to TRBJ2-1; 7 bases agree with TRBD1. This CDR3 is built from 15 residues. Germline CDR1 SEHNR, CDR2 FQNEAQ (reference sequence). Trimming removed 5 bases from V and 5 bases from J; junction bases left unmatched: 9. The CDR3 nucleotides read TGTGCCAGCAGCCCGGGACAGATACTAAACAATGAGCAGTTCTTC. It specifies CASSPGQILNNEQFF.

Points on this clone: The sample holds other DNA sequences that translate to the same CDR3. V is TRBV5-6 and J is TRBJ1-5; D might be TRBD1 (6 bases). This CDR3 contains 14 residues. Germline V lookup: CDR1 SGHDT, CDR2 YYEEEE. Trimming took 0 bases from V and 5 from J, leaving 9 bases between them. CDR3 bases: TGTGCCAGCAGCTTGGAGGGGGGAGATCAGCCCCAGCATTTT. Translation: CASSLEGGDQPQHF.

The DNA of the CDR3 is TGTGCCATCGGAGGGGGGCTTTTCACAGATACGCAGTATTTT. Translating gives CAIGGGLFTDTQYF. This rearrangement joins TRBV6-5 to TRBJ2-3; TRBD1 or TRBD2 may be the D gene (6 bases each). Trimming pared 10 bases from V and 2 bases from J, leaving 16 bases between. The germline V gene encodes CDR1 MNHEY and CDR2 SVGAGI. This CDR3 spans 14 amino acids.

This chain joins TRBV27 and TRBJ1-1; D gene unclear. The CDR3 contains 11 residues. The V and J ends lost 4 bases and 4 bases respectively, with 4 bases between them. The germline V gene has CDR1 MNHEY and CDR2 SMNVEV (reference sequence). DNA for the CDR3: TGTGCCAGCAGTTCCCCCACTGAAGCTTTCTTT. Translating gives CASSSPTEAFF.

This rearrangement joins TRBV5-1 to TRBJ2-5; D is possibly TRBD1 (5 bases). Trimming pared 1 base from V and 5 bases from J, leaving 12 bases between. CDR3 length equals 14 residues. The V gene's germline CDR1 is SGHRS and CDR2 YFSETQ. Here the CDR3 reads CASSLWGKEETQYF. The CDR3 DNA sequence: TGCGCCAGCAGCTTGTGGGGCAAGGAGGAGACCCAGTACTTC.

This clone has only one observation. This chain connects TRBV27 to TRBJ2-3, with a tentative D call TRBD2 (6 bases). Germline assignment: CDR1 MNHEY and CDR2 SMNVEV (reference sequence). The CDR3 runs to 16 residues. The germline V and J ends were trimmed by 6 bases and 2 bases, with 18 bases remaining between them. This CDR3 is CASSPMSGVVTDTQYF. The CDR3 DNA is TGTGCCAGCAGCCCAATGTCGGGGGTGGTCACAGATACGCAGTATTTT.

The V gene is TRBV6-5, the J gene TRBJ1-2, with 7 bases that match TRBD1. The CDR3 sequence is 14 residues long. Germline CDR1 is MNHEY and CDR2 is SVGAGI. The junction had 4 bases not matched to a gene; V was cut back by 4 bases and J by 2 bases. CDR3 sequence (DNA): TGTGCCAGCAGTTCCACGGGACAGAACTATGGCTACACCTTC. It encodes CASSSTGQNYGYTF.

This rearrangement joins TRBV27 to TRBJ2-1; possible D gene TRBD2, 6 bases. This CDR3 is 16 amino acids long. V gave up 3 bases and J gave up 5 bases, with 17 bases separating them. Germline loops: CDR1 MNHEY, CDR2 SMNVEV (reference sequence). The CDR3 here is CASSLEGSERDNEQFF. DNA for the CDR3: TGTGCCAGCAGTTTGGAGGGGTCAGAACGGGACAATGAGCAGTTCTTC.

The J gene is TRBJ1-2, the V gene TRBV5-4; TRBD1 agrees at 12 bases. From germline, CDR1 is SGHNT and CDR2 YYREEE (reference sequence). This CDR3 spans 14 amino acids. The V gene end was trimmed by 3 bases and the J gene end by 10 bases; junction bases not matched to a gene: 7. This chain's CDR3 is CASSSTGTGGVYTF. The DNA for the CDR3 is TGTGCCAGCAGCTCGACCGGGACAGGGGGCGTCTACACCTTC.

The V and J genes are TRBV7-6 and TRBJ2-7, with D possibly TRBD2 on 7 matching bases. The CDR3 loop spans 20 amino acids. Germline V gene data show CDR1 as SGHVS and CDR2 as FNYEAQ. V was pared by 3 bases and J by 0 bases, with 27 bases between. CDR3 bases: TGTGCCAGCAGCTTGAGGATGACACTGCCGGGGGGCCTGAGCTCCTACGAGCAGTACTTC. It codes for CASSLRMTLPGGLSSYEQYF.

V is TRBV5-1 and J is TRBJ1-6, with D possibly being TRBD1 (5 bases). The V end was cut by 3 bases, the J end by 4 bases, with 8 bases between. Germline V lookup: CDR1 SGHRS, CDR2 YFSETQ. This CDR3 comprises 14 residues. CDR3 residues: CASSSGLYNSPLHF. In DNA, the CDR3 is TGCGCCAGCAGCTCGGGACTGTATAATTCACCCCTCCACTTT.

This chain connects TRBV19 to TRBJ1-1; D is unresolved. Germline V CDR1 and CDR2: LNHDA, SQIVND (reference sequence). The CDR3 spans 13 residues. V lost 5 bases, J lost 4 bases, and 11 bases lay in between. The CDR3 DNA reads TGTGCCAGTAGTGTAGGTTGGGGCACTGAAGCTTTCTTT. Protein sequence: CASSVGWGTEAFF.

The V call is TRBV24-1, the J call TRBJ2-5; D possibly matches TRBD1 or TRBD2 (5 bases each). The CDR3 is 14 amino acids. Germline V gene data show CDR1 as KGHDR and CDR2 as SFDVKD. The V and J ends lost 4 bases and 3 bases respectively, with 11 bases between them. CDR3 nucleotides: TGTGCCACCAGTGAACGGTGGGACGAAGAGACCCAGTACTTC. It yields the protein CATSERWDEETQYF.

The V call is TRBV4-2, the J call TRBJ1-6; D gene unclear. CDR3 length equals 18 residues. Germline V gene sequence: CDR1 LGHNA, CDR2 YNFKEQ. Between the trimmed V and J ends, which lost 0 bases and 4 bases, there was a span of 16 bases. The CDR3 DNA sequence: TGTGCCAGCAGCCAAGAAAGAATGGTGGCAGAGTATAATTCACCCCTCCACTTT. This codes for CASSQERMVAEYNSPLHF.

The CDR3 spells CAISTQGAVSPYGYTF. Here the CDR3 DNA reads TGTGCCATCAGTACACAGGGAGCAGTCTCACCTTATGGCTACACCTTC. The gene calls are TRBV10-3 and TRBJ1-2; tentative D call: TRBD1 (6 bases). This CDR3 comprises 16 residues. V dropped 5 bases and J dropped 5 bases, with 21 bases sitting between them. Germline CDR1 ENHRY, CDR2 SYGVKD.

This clone turned up a few times. The CDR3 reads CASRTQQGRSNQPQHF. CDR3 DNA sequence: TGTGCCAGTAGGACCCAACAGGGAAGAAGCAATCAGCCCCAGCATTTT. The rearrangement links TRBV19 to TRBJ1-5; perhaps TRBD1 as D (6 bases). This CDR3 spans 16 amino acids. Trimming cost V 6 bases and J 1 base, with 16 bases left between them. The germline V gene has CDR1 LNHDA and CDR2 SQIVND (reference sequence).

In regard to this clone: The same CDR3 can be traced to other DNA sequences in this sample. CDR3 in amino acids: CASSVDGSYEQYF. Written as DNA, the CDR3 is TGTGCCAGCAGCGTCGACGGATCCTACGAGCAGTACTTC. This chain joins TRBV9 and TRBJ2-7, with D unresolved. The CDR3 extends over 13 amino acids. Germline V gene data show CDR1 as SGDLS and CDR2 as YYNGEE. Between the trimmed V and J ends, which lost 2 bases and 1 base, there was a span of 7 bases.

The rearrangement uses TRBV27 and TRBJ2-1, with TRBD2 matching over 11 bases. The CDR3 covers 15 residues. V gave up 5 bases and J gave up 5 bases; unmatched junction bases: 5. Germline CDR1 is MNHEY and CDR2 is SMNVEV (reference sequence). The CDR3 region has the DNA TGTGCCAGCAGTCTACTAGCGGGAGAGGACAATGAGCAGTTCTTC. Amino acids: CASSLLAGEDNEQFF.

J is TRBJ2-7 and V is TRBV2; the match to TRBD1 covers 9 bases. CDR1 is SNHLY, CDR2 FYNNEI, per germline. Unmatched junction bases numbered 8, after V lost 5 bases and J lost 6 bases. CDR3 size: 14 residues. CDR3: CASSKGQGRGEQYF. In DNA form, the CDR3 reads TGTGCCAGCAGTAAGGGACAGGGTCGCGGCGAGCAGTACTTC.